A single sample is the source of the 22 T cell receptor beta chains below, sequenced in a study of T-cell memory formation after mild COVID-19. TCRdb reprocessed the 5' RACE reads via MiXCR and lists one record per CDR3 protein. This table has approximately 300,000 distinct CDR3 sequences, roughly 21% appearing once. Sequencing was performed on PBMCs or a T cell subset sorted from them (not recorded which). These receptors originate from a man between 18 and 29 years old who had mild COVID-19 (a few samples of this study predate the infection). Cell type and time point are not known.

This clonotype has a handful of counts. J is TRBJ2-2 and V is TRBV5-1; D assignment may be TRBD1 or TRBD2 (6 bases each). The V end was cut by 1 base, the J end by 3 bases, with 13 bases between. In germline, CDR1 is SGHRS, CDR2 YFSETQ. The CDR3 covers 16 residues. The CDR3 DNA sequence: TGCGCCAGCAGCTTGAGGACCGGGGGCGACACCGGGGAGCTGTTTTTT. Amino acids: CASSLRTGGDTGELFF.

The rearrangement uses TRBV7-9 and TRBJ2-5; maybe TRBD1 (5 bases). The CDR3 runs to 15 residues. Germline V gives CDR1 SEHNR, CDR2 FQNEAQ (reference sequence). V was cut by 3 bases and J by 0 bases, with 11 bases left in between. Here the CDR3 reads CASSFVRQHQETQYF. The CDR3, as DNA: TGTGCCAGCAGCTTCGTGAGACAGCACCAAGAGACCCAGTACTTC.

This clonotype came up a few times. V gene TRBV7-2 combines with J gene TRBJ2-5; D is undetermined. Trimming pared 5 bases from V and 5 bases from J, leaving 9 bases between. Germline CDR1 SGHTA, CDR2 FQGNSA. This CDR3 region has 12 residues. For the CDR3, the DNA is TGTGCCAGCAGCCCGATGAGGGAGACCCAGTACTTC. Amino acid sequence: CASSPMRETQYF.

The gene calls are TRBV6-6 and TRBJ2-7; D is possibly TRBD1 or TRBD2 (5 bases each). CDR1 is MNHNY and CDR2 is SVGAGI in the germline V gene (reference sequence). The CDR3 runs 13 residues. V was clipped by 4 bases and J by 2 bases, with 9 bases between them. The CDR3 is CASSWDGAYEQYF. Here the CDR3 DNA reads TGTGCCAGCAGTTGGGACGGAGCCTACGAGCAGTACTTC.

V usage is TRBV6-2 or TRBV6-3 and J usage is TRBJ1-3; D not resolved. The CDR3 runs to 11 residues. Trimming took off 10 bases at V and 2 bases at J, with 6 bases between the two ends. In germline, CDR1 is MNHEY, CDR2 SVGEGT. CDR3 protein: CATEAGNTIYF. DNA of the CDR3: TGTGCCACCGAAGCTGGAAACACCATATATTTT.

CDR3 protein: CAIRGTGDILRTEAFF. Written as DNA, the CDR3 is TGTGCCATCAGAGGGACAGGGGATATTCTACGGACTGAAGCTTTCTTT. This chain connects TRBV10-3 to TRBJ1-1, with 10 bases lining up with TRBD1. The CDR3 loop spans 16 amino acids. CDR1 and CDR2 (germline): ENHRY, SYGVKD. Germline trimming cut 6 bases from V and 5 bases from J; bases unmatched to any gene: 12.

The chain recombines TRBV27 with TRBJ2-1, with 7 bases aligning to TRBD2. J gave up 9 bases and V 10 bases, and 12 bases lay outside the gene matches. This CDR3 is 13 amino acids long. Looked up from germline, CDR1 is MNHEY and CDR2 is SMNVEV (reference sequence). CDR3 loop: CATSPSSGIEQFF. The CDR3 bases are TGTGCCACCTCCCCCTCTAGCGGCATTGAGCAGTTCTTC.

About this clonotype itself: A much larger clone differs from this one at a single base, so this may be a read error. The chain employs TRBV7-8 and TRBJ1-5; 7 bases fit TRBD1. CDR1 and CDR2 (germline): SGHVS, FQNEAQ. The CDR3 sequence is 13 residues long. CDR3 residues: CASSRTGDQHQHF. CDR3 in DNA: TGTGCCAGCAGCCGCACAGGGGATCAGCACCAGCATTTT.

The chain uses TRBV24-1 and TRBJ1-3; maybe TRBD1 (5 bases). V dropped 8 bases and J dropped 2 bases, with 12 bases sitting between them. The germline V gene has CDR1 KGHDR and CDR2 SFDVKD. The CDR3 extends over 14 amino acids. CDR3 protein: CATMTDPPGNTIYF. The CDR3 DNA sequence: TGTGCCACCATGACAGATCCTCCTGGAAACACCATATATTTT.

This clonotype was observed once. The chain joins TRBV7-2 to TRBJ1-6, with a weak D call TRBD1 (6 bases). The CDR3 length is 22 residues. V lost 0 bases and J 0 bases, leaving 24 bases between the germline ends. The V gene's germline CDR1 is SGHTA and CDR2 FQGNSA. CDR3 DNA sequence: TGTGCCAGCAGCTTAGCGTTGGGGGCAGTAACCAGACTTAGCTCCTATAATTCACCCCTCCACTTT. It translates to CASSLALGAVTRLSSYNSPLHF.

This clonotype has just one count. The V and J genes are TRBV4-3 and TRBJ1-1; D is undetermined. V was trimmed by 0 bases and J by 1 base, leaving 15 bases between them. Germline V gene data show CDR1 as LGHNA and CDR2 as YSLEER. This CDR3 is built from 17 residues. CDR3 loop: CASSQETAAAGNTEAFF. The CDR3 DNA follows: TGCGCCAGCAGCCAAGAGACGGCGGCGGCCGGGAACACTGAAGCTTTCTTT.

J is TRBJ2-5 and V is TRBV5-1; 7 bases fit TRBD1. This CDR3 region has 15 residues. Germline lookup yields CDR1 SGHRS and CDR2 YFSETQ. V gave up 3 bases and J gave up 5 bases; unmatched junction bases: 10. The CDR3 DNA follows: TGCGCCAGCAGCTGGGGGACAGTCCTGCGGGAGACCCAGTACTTC. Translating it yields CASSWGTVLRETQYF.

Only one count was recorded for this clonotype. The genes are TRBV27 and TRBJ1-4; no reliable D call. CDR3 size: 9 residues. V lost 4 bases and J lost 11, with 2 bases in between. Germline-derived CDR1 and CDR2 are MNHEY and SMNVEV (reference sequence). CDR3 residues: CASSSKLFF. Written as DNA, the CDR3 is TGTGCCAGCAGTTCCAAACTGTTTTTT. The whole variable domain, remainder taken from reference TRBV27 and TRBJ1-4, is EAQVTQNPRYLITVTGKKLTVTCSQNMNHEYMSWYRQDPGLGLRQIYYSMNVEVTDKGDVPEGYKVSRKEKRNFPLILESPSPNQTSLYFCASSSKLFFGSGTQLSVL.

This chain uses TRBV6-6 with TRBJ1-5, with unresolved D. From germline, CDR1 is MNHNY and CDR2 SVGAGI (reference sequence). CDR3 length: 13 residues. Trimming shortened V by 8 bases and J by 3 bases, and 11 bases separated the two germline ends. The CDR3 DNA is TGTGCCAGCGTCCTGCACGTCAATCAGCCCCAGCATTTT. Translating it yields CASVLHVNQPQHF.

V and J are TRBV7-2 and TRBJ1-6, with D uncertain. The V end was cut by 5 bases, the J end by 10 bases, with 9 bases between. Germline V lookup: CDR1 SGHTA, CDR2 FQGNSA. The CDR3 contains 12 residues. The CDR3 nucleotides are TGTGCCAGCAGCATGGAAGTCTCACCCCTCCACTTT. This sequence encodes CASSMEVSPLHF. The whole variable domain, filled in from reference TRBV7-2 and TRBJ1-6, reads GAGVSQSPSNKVTEKGKDVELRCDPISGHTALYWYRQSLGQGLEFLIYFQGNSAPDKSGLPSDRFSAERTGGSVSTLTIQRTQQEDSAVYLCASSMEVSPLHFGNGTRLTVT.

This clonotype turned up a few times. The chain couples TRBV6-1 to TRBJ1-6; D gene uncertain. This CDR3 has 16 amino acids. Looked up from germline, CDR1 is MNHNS and CDR2 is SASEGT. The V gene lost 8 bases and the J gene lost 7 bases, with 21 bases spanning the gap. CDR3 coding DNA: TGTGCCAGCGGGAGGGAAACGGCTGCCTTAAATTCACCCCTCCACTTT. Residues: CASGRETAALNSPLHF.

This clonotype was observed a few times. V is TRBV7-9 and J is TRBJ2-6; no clear D gene. V was pared by 2 bases and J by 1 base, with 18 bases between. The CDR3 is made up of 19 amino acids. Germline CDR1 reads SEHNR; CDR2 reads FQNEAQ (reference sequence). The CDR3 spells CASSLSVRTFRSGANVLTF. DNA for the CDR3: TGTGCCAGCAGCTTATCAGTGAGGACCTTCCGATCTGGGGCCAACGTCCTGACTTTC.

This clonotype was recorded many times. The chain couples TRBV20-1 to TRBJ2-3; 7 bases agree with TRBD1. Germline loops: CDR1 DFQATT, CDR2 SNEGSKA (reference sequence). The CDR3 sequence is 15 residues long. The J segment lost 0 bases and the V segment lost 6 bases, leaving 9 bases of the junction unmatched. This CDR3 is CSAGTVLLSTDTQYF. For the CDR3, the DNA is TGCAGTGCAGGGACAGTTTTACTAAGCACAGATACGCAGTATTTT.

The chain links TRBV7-9 to TRBJ2-5; no firm D call. Germline assignment: CDR1 SEHNR and CDR2 FQNEAQ (reference sequence). CDR3 length equals 11 residues. V was cut by 5 bases and J by 7 bases, with 8 bases left in between. The CDR3 bases are TGTGCCAGCAGCCTCTGGGGGACCCAGTACTTC. Translation gives CASSLWGTQYF.

The gene calls are TRBV3-1 and TRBJ1-2; TRBD1 matches 7 bases. Germline V CDR1 and CDR2: LGHDT, YNNKEL (reference sequence). Trimming at V came to 7 bases and at J to 1 base, leaving 15 bases not matched to a gene. The length of the CDR3 is 17 residues. As DNA, the CDR3 is TGTGCCAGCACCCCAAGAGTCGGGACAGAATATAACTATGGCTACACCTTC. Translated, it gives CASTPRVGTEYNYGYTF.

The rearrangement uses TRBV2 and TRBJ1-2; no clear D gene. V lost 3 bases and J lost 5, with 13 bases in between. The CDR3 loop spans 14 amino acids. Germline V gene lookup returns CDR1 SNHLY and CDR2 FYNNEI. The CDR3 reads CASSETAGFYGYTF. In DNA form, the CDR3 reads TGTGCCAGCAGTGAGACGGCCGGGTTTTATGGCTACACCTTC.

The rearrangement links TRBV29-1 to TRBJ1-1; TRBD1 matches at 8 bases. The CDR3 length is 13 residues. Germline V CDR1 and CDR2: SQVTM, ANQGSEA. With V trimmed by 4 bases and J by 5 bases, 6 bases remained unmatched. The CDR3 spells CSVAGQGLTEAFF. In nucleotides, the CDR3 is TGCAGCGTTGCTGGACAGGGATTAACTGAAGCTTTCTTT. The whole variable domain, filled in from reference TRBV29-1 and TRBJ1-1, reads SAVISQKPSRDICQRGTSLTIQCQVDSQVTMMFWYRQQPGQSLTLIATANQGSEATYESGFVIDKFPISRPNLTFSTLTVSNMSPEDSSIYLCSVAGQGLTEAFFGQGTRLTVV.